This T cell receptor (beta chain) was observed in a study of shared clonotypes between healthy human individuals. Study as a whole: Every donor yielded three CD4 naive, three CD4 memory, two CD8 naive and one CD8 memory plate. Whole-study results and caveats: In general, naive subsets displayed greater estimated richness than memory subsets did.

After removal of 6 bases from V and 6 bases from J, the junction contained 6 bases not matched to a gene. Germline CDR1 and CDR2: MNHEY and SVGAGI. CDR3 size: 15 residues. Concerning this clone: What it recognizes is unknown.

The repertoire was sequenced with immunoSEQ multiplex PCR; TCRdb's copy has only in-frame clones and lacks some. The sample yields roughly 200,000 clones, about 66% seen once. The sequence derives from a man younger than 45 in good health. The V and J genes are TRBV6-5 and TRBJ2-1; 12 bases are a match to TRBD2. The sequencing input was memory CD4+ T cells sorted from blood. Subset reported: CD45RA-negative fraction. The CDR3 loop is CASRKLAGGINEQFF. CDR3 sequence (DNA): TGTGCCAGCAGAAAGCTAGCGGGAGGGATCAATGAGCAGTTCTTC.